This T cell receptor (beta chain) was retrieved from a study of spatial heterogeneity in lung cancer (dated by TCRdb to the late 2010s). The study in broad terms: Beta-chain transcripts were consistently detected in greater numbers than alpha-chain transcripts, which likely reflects a higher abundance of beta-chain transcripts. In the raw uncorrected reads, each unique combination of TCR and UMI appeared more than ten times on average. In non-small cell lung cancer, the study made a quantitative comparison of TCR alpha and beta repertoires among multiple tumor regions, matched nontumor lung and blood. Nonsynonymous mutation counts, determined by whole-exome sequencing of tumor tissue, were related to features of the TCR repertoire. At surgery, hundreds of tumor regions, almost 65 matched nontumor lung samples and 56 PBMC samples were TCR-sequenced for both alpha and beta chains.

Receptors were amplified or captured by 5' RACE. For sequencing, a NextSeq 500 was employed. In the TCR library protocol, a unique molecular identifier was attached to each TCR cDNA molecule so that PCR and sequencing errors could be corrected. The source study handled its data this way. TCR identification, UMI-based error correction and CDR3 extraction were all carried out with Decombinator tools. Expanded TCRs were defined as those above a frequency of 2 per 1,000, corresponding to the top 1% of the tumor frequency distribution. Each repertoire was subsampled 100 times to 5,000 TCRs, after which Renyi diversity was computed with the R vegan package. CDR3 similarity networks were constructed using string-kernel similarity of amino acid triplets, with links drawn between CDR3s whose pairwise similarity was above 0.82. TCRdb reanalyzed the raw reads on its own, using fastp at Q25 for trimming and MiXCR for clone calling, and kept in-frame beta chains. Rows merge per CDR3 protein into single entries with the most common DNA and genes. These V and J calls originate from TCRdb's pipeline instead of the authors' own analysis. The sample profile shows 39,000 or so distinct CDR3 sequences; around 7.5% of them were found once. The ten largest clonotypes hold 25% to 35% of the sample.

The time point label of this sample denotes: sample taken at primary tumor resection. Donors were 70 or so patients with early-stage, untreated non-small cell lung cancer from the lung TRACERx cohort. Without any cell sorting, TCR sequencing was performed on whole RNA extracted either from tumor and nontumor lung tissue or from cryopreserved PBMC samples. Patients were selected for TCR sequencing only if sufficient RNA was available from at least two tumor regions. Study-wide conclusions, independent of this receptor: Confirming at a functional level the hypothesis that regional TCRs recognize regional mutations was considered to require additional single-cell paired TCR alpha and beta sequencing. Ubiquitous expanded tumor TCRs were found in blood more often at tumor resection than at routine follow-up.

As concerns this clonotype: Its recognized antigen is unknown. Base qualities are not provided; no much larger clone lies one nucleotide away.

The clonotype was recovered from a male donor with early-stage non-small cell lung cancer. The sequencing here drew on PBMCs, taken at surgery.

The CDR3: CAWSTQGGTEQYF. At the DNA level, the sequence is TGTGCCTGGAGTACCCAAGGGGGGACCGAGCAGTACTTC. The chain is made from TRBV30 and TRBJ2-7; the D region is possibly TRBD1 or TRBD2, each matching across 6 bases. Trimming takes 2 bases from V and 6 bases from J, and the germline ends sit 14 bases apart. Taken from the germline V gene (reference sequence), the CDR1 and CDR2 loops are GTSNPN and SVGIG. The CDR3, from cysteine to phenylalanine, totals 13 residues. Only CDR3 DNA remains: 39 bases, in frame from the first base.